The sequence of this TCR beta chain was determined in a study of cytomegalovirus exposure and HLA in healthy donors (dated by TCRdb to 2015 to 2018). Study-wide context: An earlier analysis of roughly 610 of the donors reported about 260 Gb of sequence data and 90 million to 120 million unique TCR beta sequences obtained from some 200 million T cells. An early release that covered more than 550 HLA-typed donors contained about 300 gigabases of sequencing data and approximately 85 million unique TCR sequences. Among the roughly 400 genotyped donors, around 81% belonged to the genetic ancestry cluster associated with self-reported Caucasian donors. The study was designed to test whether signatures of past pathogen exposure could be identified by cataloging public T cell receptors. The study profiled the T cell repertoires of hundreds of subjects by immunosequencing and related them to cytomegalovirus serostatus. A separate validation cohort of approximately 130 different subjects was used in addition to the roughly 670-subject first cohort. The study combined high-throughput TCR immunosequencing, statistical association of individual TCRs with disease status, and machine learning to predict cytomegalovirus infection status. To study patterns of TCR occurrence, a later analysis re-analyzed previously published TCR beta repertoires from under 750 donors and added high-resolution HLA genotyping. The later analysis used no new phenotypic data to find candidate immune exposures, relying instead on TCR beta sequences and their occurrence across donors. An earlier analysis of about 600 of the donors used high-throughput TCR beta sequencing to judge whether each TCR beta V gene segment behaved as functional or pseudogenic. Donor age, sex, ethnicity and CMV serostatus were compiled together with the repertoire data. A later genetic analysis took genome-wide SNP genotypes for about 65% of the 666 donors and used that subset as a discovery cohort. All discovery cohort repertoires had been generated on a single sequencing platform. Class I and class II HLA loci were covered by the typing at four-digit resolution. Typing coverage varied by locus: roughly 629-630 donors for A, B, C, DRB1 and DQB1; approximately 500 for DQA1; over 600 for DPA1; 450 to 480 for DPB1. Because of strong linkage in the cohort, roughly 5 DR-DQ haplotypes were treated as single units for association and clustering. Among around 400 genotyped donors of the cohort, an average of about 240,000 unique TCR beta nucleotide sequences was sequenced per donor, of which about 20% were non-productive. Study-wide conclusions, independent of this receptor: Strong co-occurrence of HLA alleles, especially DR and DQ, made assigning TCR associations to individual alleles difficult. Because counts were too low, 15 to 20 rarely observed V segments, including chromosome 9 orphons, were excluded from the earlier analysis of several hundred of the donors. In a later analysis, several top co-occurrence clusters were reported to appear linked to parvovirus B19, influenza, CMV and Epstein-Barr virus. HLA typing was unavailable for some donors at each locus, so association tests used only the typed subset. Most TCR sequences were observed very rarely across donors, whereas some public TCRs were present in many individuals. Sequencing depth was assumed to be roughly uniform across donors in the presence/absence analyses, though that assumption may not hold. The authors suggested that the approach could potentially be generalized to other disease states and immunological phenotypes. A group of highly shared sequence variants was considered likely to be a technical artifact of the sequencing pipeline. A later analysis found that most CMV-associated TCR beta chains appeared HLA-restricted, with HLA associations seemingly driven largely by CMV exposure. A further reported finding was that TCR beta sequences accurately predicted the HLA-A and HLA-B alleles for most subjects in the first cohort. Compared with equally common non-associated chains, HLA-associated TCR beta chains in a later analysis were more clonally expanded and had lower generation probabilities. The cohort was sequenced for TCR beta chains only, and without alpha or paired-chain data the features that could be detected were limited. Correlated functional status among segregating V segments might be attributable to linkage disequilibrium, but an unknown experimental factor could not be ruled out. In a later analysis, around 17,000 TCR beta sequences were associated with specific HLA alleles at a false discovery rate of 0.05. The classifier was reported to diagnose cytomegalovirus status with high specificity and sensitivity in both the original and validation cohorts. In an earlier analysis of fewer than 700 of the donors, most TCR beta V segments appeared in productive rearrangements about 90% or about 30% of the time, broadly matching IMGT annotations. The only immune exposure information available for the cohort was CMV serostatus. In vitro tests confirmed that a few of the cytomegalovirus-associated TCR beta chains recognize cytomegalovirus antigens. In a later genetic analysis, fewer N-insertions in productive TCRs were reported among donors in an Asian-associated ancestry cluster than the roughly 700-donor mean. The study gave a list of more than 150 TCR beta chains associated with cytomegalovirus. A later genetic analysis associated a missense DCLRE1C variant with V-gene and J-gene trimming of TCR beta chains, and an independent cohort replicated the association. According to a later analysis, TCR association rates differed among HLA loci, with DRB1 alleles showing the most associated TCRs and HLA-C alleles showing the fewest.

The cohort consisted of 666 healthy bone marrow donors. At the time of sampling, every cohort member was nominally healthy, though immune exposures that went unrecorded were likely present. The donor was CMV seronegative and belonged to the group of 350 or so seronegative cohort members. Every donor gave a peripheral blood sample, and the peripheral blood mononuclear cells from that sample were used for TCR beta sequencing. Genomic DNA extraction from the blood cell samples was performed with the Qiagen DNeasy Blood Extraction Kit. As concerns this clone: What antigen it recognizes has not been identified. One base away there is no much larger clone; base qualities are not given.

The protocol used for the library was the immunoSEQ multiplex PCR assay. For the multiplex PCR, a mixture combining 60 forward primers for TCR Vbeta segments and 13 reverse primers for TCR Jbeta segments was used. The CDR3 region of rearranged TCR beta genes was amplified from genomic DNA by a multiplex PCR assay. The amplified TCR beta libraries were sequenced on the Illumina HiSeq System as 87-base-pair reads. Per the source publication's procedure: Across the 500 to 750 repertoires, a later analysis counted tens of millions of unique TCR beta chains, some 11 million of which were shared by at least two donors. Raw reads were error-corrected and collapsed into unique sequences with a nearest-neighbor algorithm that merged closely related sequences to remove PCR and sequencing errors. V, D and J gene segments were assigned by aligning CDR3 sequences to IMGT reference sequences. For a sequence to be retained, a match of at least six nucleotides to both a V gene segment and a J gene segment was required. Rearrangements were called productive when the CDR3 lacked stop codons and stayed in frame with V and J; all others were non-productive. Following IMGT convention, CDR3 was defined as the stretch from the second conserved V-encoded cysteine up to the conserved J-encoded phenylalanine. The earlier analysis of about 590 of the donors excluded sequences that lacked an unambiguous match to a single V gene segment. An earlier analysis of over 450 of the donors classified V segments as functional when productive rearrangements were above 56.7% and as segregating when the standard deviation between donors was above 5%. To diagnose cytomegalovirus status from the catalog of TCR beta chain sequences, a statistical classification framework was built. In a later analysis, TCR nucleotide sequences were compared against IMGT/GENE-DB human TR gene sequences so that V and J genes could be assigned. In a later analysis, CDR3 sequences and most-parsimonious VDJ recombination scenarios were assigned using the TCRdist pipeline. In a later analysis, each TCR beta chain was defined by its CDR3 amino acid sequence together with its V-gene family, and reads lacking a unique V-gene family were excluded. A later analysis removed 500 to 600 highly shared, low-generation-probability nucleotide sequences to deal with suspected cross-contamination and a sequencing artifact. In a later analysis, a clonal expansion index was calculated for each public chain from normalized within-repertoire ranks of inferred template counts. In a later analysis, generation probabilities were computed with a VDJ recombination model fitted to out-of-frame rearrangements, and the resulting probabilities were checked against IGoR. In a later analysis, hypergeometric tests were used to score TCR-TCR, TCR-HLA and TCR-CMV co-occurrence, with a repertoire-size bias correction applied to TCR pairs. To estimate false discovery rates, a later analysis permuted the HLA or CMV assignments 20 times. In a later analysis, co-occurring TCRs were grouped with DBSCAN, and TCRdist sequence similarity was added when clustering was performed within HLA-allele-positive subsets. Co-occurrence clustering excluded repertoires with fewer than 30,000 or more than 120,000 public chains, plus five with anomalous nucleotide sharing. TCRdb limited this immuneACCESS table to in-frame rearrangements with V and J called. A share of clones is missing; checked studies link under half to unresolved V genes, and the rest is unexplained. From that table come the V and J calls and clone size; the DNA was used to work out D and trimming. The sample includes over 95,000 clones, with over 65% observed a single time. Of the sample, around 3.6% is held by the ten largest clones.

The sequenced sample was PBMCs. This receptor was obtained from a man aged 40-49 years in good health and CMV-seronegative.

DNA sequence: TGTGCCTGGAGTGGCCGGGACAGGGGCGATCAGCCCCAGCATTTT. The encoded protein is CAWSGRDRGDQPQHF. The V and J segments used are TRBV30 and TRBJ1-5; 10 junctional bases match TRBD1. The CDR3 covers 15 residues, taking in both the cysteine and the phenylalanine. Kept here is only the CDR3 DNA, which spans 45 bases and is read in frame from base 1. The germline V end is reduced by 1 base and the J end by 5 bases; junction bases left unmatched: 5. CDR1 and CDR2 are drawn from the germline V gene (reference sequence): GTSNPN, SVGIG.